The sequence of this TCR beta chain was determined in a study of blood T cell repertoires in COVID-19. About the study: Collection of acute and convalescent COVID-19 samples took place in the United States, Italy and Spain. The cDNA or gDNA used as material had been derived from T cells, B-cell-depleted T cells, or PBMCs.

CDR1 SGHAT and CDR2 FQNNGV come from the germline V gene. CDR3 length equals 18 residues. V was pared by 0 bases and J by 5 bases, with 22 bases between. As processed by the authors: Reference gene primer amplification gave estimated nucleated cell counts. This table comes from immunoSEQ multiplex PCR, and its TCRdb copy is limited to in-frame clones, with some not included. The V and J calls and clone size were taken over from that table, and D and trimming were inferred from the DNA. The sample holds about 250,000 clones, 80% to 95% seen once. The chain has TRBV11-2 and TRBJ2-5; possibly TRBD2 for D (7 bases). This TCR was recovered from a man aged 30 to 45 with COVID-19, enrolled during active disease. Material for sequencing was peripheral blood. DNA of the CDR3: TGTGCCAGCAGCTTAGAAGGGGGATGGGAGGGTCCGAGGGAGACCCAGTACTTC. It translates to CASSLEGGWEGPRETQYF.